This T cell receptor (beta chain) was profiled in a study of T cells expressing NK-cell markers. Study-level points and caveats: The study did not resolve the HCMV specificity of expanded NKG2C+ T cell clones. The share of CD8+ T cells held by dominant NKG2C+ clonotypes was about 1.0-7.5% in more than 5 donors.

Notes on this clonotype: Antigen unknown.

For TCR beta, cDNA was produced by 5'RACE template switching with UMIs. From the 5' RACE reads, TCRdb lists one entry per CDR3 protein and no DNA. This sample's table has roughly 110,000 distinct CDR3 sequences. Per the germline V gene, CDR1 is MDHEN and CDR2 is SYDVKM. CDR3 length: 14 residues. Sequencing used blood T cells: a sorted CD56 or NKG2C T cell subset, CD4+ or CD8+ T cells, or bulk PBMC T cells (not recorded which). The rearrangement uses TRBV28 and TRBJ2-2; TCRdb's assignment of TRBD1 cannot be checked, as there is no DNA. The TCR originated in a woman between 18 and 69 years old in good health. The CDR3 loop is CASSFPLRTGELFF.